This T cell receptor beta chain was observed in a study of OX40 agonist ivuxolimab in advanced cancers. Study information: Those enrolled were 82.7% male, with a mean age of 60 years and ages from 23 to 79.

Germline-derived CDR1 and CDR2 are SEHNR and FQNEAQ (reference sequence). CDR3 length equals 14 residues. Losses at the gene ends were 4 bases for V and 5 bases for J; bases not matched to a gene: 5. TCRdb keeps only in-frame clones here, not all; method: immunoSEQ multiplex PCR. This sample has fewer than 100,000 clones, with around four fifths found just once. Study results and limitations: At 0.1 to 3.0 mg/kg, clonal expansion of CD4+ and CD8+ blood T cells had occurred by week 6.

A remark on this clone: Its antigen remains unidentified.

This chain uses TRBV7-9 with TRBJ2-5, with 9 bases fitting TRBD1. The sequenced sample was CD4+ or CD8+ T cells sorted from blood, obtained in a trial of the OX40 agonist ivuxolimab. The source is an adult with an advanced solid tumor such as melanoma, head and neck, liver or kidney cancer. CDR3 DNA sequence: TGTGCCAGCAGCTGGACAGGGGTCGGGGAGACCCAGTACTTC. It codes for CASSWTGVGETQYF. The full variable domain, completed using reference TRBV7-9 and TRBJ2-5, is DTGVSQNPRHKITKRGQNVTFRCDPISEHNRLYWYRQTLGQGPEFLTYFQNEAQLEKSRLLSDRFSAERPKGSFSTLEIQRTEQGDSAMYLCASSWTGVGETQYFGPGTRLLVL.